The 24 T cell receptor beta chains below were found in one sample sequenced in a study of blood T cell repertoires in COVID-19. Here immunoSEQ multiplex PCR was the method, and the copy in TCRdb shows in-frame clones only, minus some. The sample includes roughly 67,000 clones, roughly 83% seen only once; the top ten take approximately 8.8%. The sample consisted of peripheral blood. The source is a man aged 50 to 60 with active COVID-19.

The chain links TRBV27 to TRBJ2-1; D may be TRBD2 (5 bases). Trimming left V 5 bases short and J 0 bases short, with 11 bases between. Germline lookup yields CDR1 MNHEY and CDR2 SMNVEV (reference sequence). The CDR3 has 15 residues. CDR3 region: CASSLAASSYNEQFF. The CDR3 nucleotides read TGTGCCAGCAGTCTAGCCGCGAGCTCCTACAATGAGCAGTTCTTC.

The J gene is TRBJ2-7, the V gene TRBV5-6, with 9 bases matching TRBD2. V was clipped by 4 bases and J by 2 bases; unmatched bases: 13. The CDR3 loop spans 17 amino acids. Germline V gene data show CDR1 as SGHDT and CDR2 as YYEEEE. The CDR3: CASSKQSGLAGPYEQYF. The DNA for the CDR3 is TGTGCCAGCAGCAAACAGAGTGGTCTAGCGGGGCCCTACGAGCAGTACTTC.

This clone was observed a handful of times. This rearrangement joins TRBV7-2 to TRBJ1-2; TRBD1 aligns across 9 bases. The CDR3 covers 16 residues. Germline V gene lookup returns CDR1 SGHTA and CDR2 FQGNSA. V shed 3 bases and J 4 bases; nucleotides not matched to a gene: 9. The chain's CDR3 is CASSLTPGTGIYGYTF. DNA for the CDR3: TGTGCCAGCAGCTTGACCCCCGGGACAGGGATCTATGGCTACACCTTC.

J is TRBJ2-5 and V is TRBV3-1 (or the pseudogene TRBV3-2); 10 bases are a match to TRBD1. V lost 6 bases to trimming and J lost 4 bases; unmatched junction nucleotides: 8. CDR1 is LGHDT, CDR2 YNNKEL, per germline (reference sequence). CDR3 length: 15 amino acids. The CDR3 coding sequence is TGTGCCAGCAGTCTTACCGGGACAGGGGCAGAGACCCAGTACTTC. Translating gives CASSLTGTGAETQYF.

The V and J genes are TRBV10-2 and TRBJ1-4; weak D call: TRBD1 (6 bases). The germline V and J ends were trimmed by 3 bases and 4 bases, with 15 bases remaining between them. The CDR3 runs to 16 residues. CDR1 is WSHSY, CDR2 SAAADI, per germline. CDR3 protein: CASSDFRTADNEKLFF. In nucleotides, the CDR3 is TGCGCCAGCAGTGATTTTAGGACAGCGGATAATGAAAAACTGTTTTTT.

This chain uses TRBV6-6 with TRBJ2-2, with TRBD2 matching over 10 bases. Germline V CDR1 and CDR2: MNHNY, SVGAGI (reference sequence). The CDR3 runs to 16 residues. J gave up 0 bases and V 4 bases, and 2 bases lay outside the gene matches. In DNA form, the CDR3 reads TGTGCCAGCAGTTCTACTAGCGGGACGAACACCGGGGAGCTGTTTTTT. It yields the protein CASSSTSGTNTGELFF.

This sequence joins TRBV2 and TRBJ1-3; D remains ambiguous. The CDR3 consists of 17 residues. In germline, CDR1 is SNHLY, CDR2 FYNNEI. V lost 9 bases and J lost 2, with 23 bases in between. CDR3 nucleotides: TGTGCCAGTCACCCGGGTGGGTCTTCATCTCCTGGAAACACCATATATTTT. Its translation: CASHPGGSSSPGNTIYF. Filled out from reference TRBV2 and TRBJ1-3, the complete variable domain reads EPEVTQTPSHQVTQMGQEVILRCVPISNHLYFYWYRQILGQKVEFLVSFYNNEISEKSEIFDDQFSVERPDGSNFTLKIRSTKLEDSAMYFCASHPGGSSSPGNTIYFGEGSWLTVV.

This rearrangement joins TRBV28 to TRBJ2-2; no firm D call. Trimming cost V 2 bases and J 1 base, with 11 bases left between them. Germline V gives CDR1 MDHEN, CDR2 SYDVKM. The CDR3 extends over 16 amino acids. CDR3 DNA sequence: TGTGCCAGCAGTTTACGCGGCAGAAAGAACACCGGGGAGCTGTTTTTT. It yields the protein CASSLRGRKNTGELFF.

This clone has only a few counts. The chain joins TRBV18 to TRBJ1-6; TRBD1 aligns across 7 bases. V shed 3 bases and J 10 bases; nucleotides not matched to a gene: 12. CDR1 is KGHSH, CDR2 LQKENI, per germline. CDR3 length equals 16 residues. CDR3 nucleotide sequence: TGTGCCAGCTCACCCTTGGAGCAGGGGGTAAGATCACCCCTCCACTTT. Amino acid sequence: CASSPLEQGVRSPLHF.

The chain couples TRBV6-6 to TRBJ2-3, with 10 bases fitting TRBD2. Germline CDR1 and CDR2: MNHNY and SVGAGI (reference sequence). The J segment lost 6 bases and the V segment lost 6 bases, leaving 12 bases of the junction unmatched. The CDR3 is made up of 16 amino acids. DNA of the CDR3: TGTGCCAGCAGCACAACGGAGCGGGGGGGCCAGGATACGCAGTATTTT. Translating gives CASSTTERGGQDTQYF.

This clone was seen a single time. The chain recombines TRBV7-9 with TRBJ2-7; the match to TRBD1 covers 7 bases. The CDR3 consists of 15 residues. Germline-derived CDR1 and CDR2 are SEHNR and FQNEAQ (reference sequence). The V and J ends lost 7 bases and 3 bases, in that order; junction bases with no gene match: 12. In DNA form, the CDR3 reads TGTGCCAGCAACAGAGGGGGCGCTGGCCGCTACGAGCAGTACTTC. Residues: CASNRGGAGRYEQYF.

The chain combines TRBV14 with TRBJ2-1; TRBD2 might be the D (7 bases). The CDR3 consists of 14 residues. V was trimmed by 1 base and J by 9 bases, leaving 13 bases between them. Germline V CDR1 and CDR2: SGHDN, FVKESK. The CDR3 is CASSQVTGGAEQFF. The CDR3 DNA sequence: TGTGCCAGCAGCCAAGTAACGGGGGGCGCTGAGCAGTTCTTC.

This chain joins TRBV6-5 and TRBJ1-2; D is ambiguous. Germline V gene data show CDR1 as MNHEY and CDR2 as SVGAGI. The CDR3 totals 13 residues. Trimming shortened V by 5 bases and J by 8 bases, and 15 bases separated the two germline ends. DNA for the CDR3: TGTGCCAGCAGTCTACTTTTATCAGGCGGCTACACCTTC. Protein: CASSLLLSGGYTF.

V is TRBV5-1 and J is TRBJ1-2; D unresolved. The CDR3 runs to 14 residues. Germline lookup yields CDR1 SGHRS and CDR2 YFSETQ. Deletions cut 0 bases from V and 6 bases from J, with 12 bases between. The CDR3 bases are TGCGCCAGCAGCTTGGTTTCCTCTTCTGATGGCTACACCTTC. This translates into CASSLVSSSDGYTF.

V usage is TRBV19 and J usage is TRBJ1-6, with D uncertain. The CDR3 spans 16 residues. Trimming removed 1 base at V and 8 bases at J, with 15 bases between. Germline assignment: CDR1 LNHDA and CDR2 SQIVND (reference sequence). Here the CDR3 reads CASSIGGGSWDSPLHF. In DNA form, the CDR3 reads TGTGCCAGTAGTATAGGAGGCGGCAGTTGGGATTCACCCCTCCACTTT.

The chain couples TRBV30 to TRBJ1-6, with D possibly matching TRBD1 (5 bases). Germline V gene sequence: CDR1 GTSNPN, CDR2 SVGIG (reference sequence). Trimming stripped 4 bases from V and 7 bases from J, with 5 bases between. The CDR3 loop spans 11 amino acids. CDR3 sequence (DNA): TGTGCCTGGACAGGGAATTCACCCCTCCACTTT. This encodes CAWTGNSPLHF.

J is TRBJ2-5 and V is TRBV2, with D perhaps matching TRBD1 (5 bases). The germline V gene encodes CDR1 SNHLY and CDR2 FYNNEI. CDR3 length: 13 amino acids. V was clipped by 2 bases and J by 4 bases, with 8 bases between them. CDR3 protein: CASSENTGETQYF. In nucleotides, the CDR3 is TGTGCCAGCAGTGAAAATACAGGAGAGACCCAGTACTTC. Complete variable domain (other parts from reference TRBV2 and TRBJ2-5): EPEVTQTPSHQVTQMGQEVILRCVPISNHLYFYWYRQILGQKVEFLVSFYNNEISEKSEIFDDQFSVERPDGSNFTLKIRSTKLEDSAMYFCASSENTGETQYFGPGTRLLVL.

This CDR3 is CASSSTLGSGYTF. CDR3 DNA sequence: TGTGCCAGCAGTTCAACCCTCGGGTCCGGCTACACCTTC. The chain uses TRBV2 and TRBJ1-2, with unresolved D. CDR3 size: 13 residues. Trimming took 5 bases from V and 8 from J, leaving 15 bases between them. Germline V gene sequence: CDR1 SNHLY, CDR2 FYNNEI.

This chain connects TRBV6-6 to TRBJ2-7; maybe TRBD1 (5 bases). This CDR3 has 13 amino acids. CDR1 and CDR2 from the germline V gene are MNHNY and SVGAGI (reference sequence). V was trimmed by 5 bases and J by 4 bases, leaving 12 bases between them. CDR3 sequence: CASSTPTGYEQYF. CDR3 nucleotide sequence: TGTGCCAGCAGTACCCCTACAGGATACGAGCAGTACTTC.

V usage is TRBV27 and J usage is TRBJ1-5, with D tentatively TRBD1 (5 bases). V was trimmed by 4 bases and J by 1 base, leaving 8 bases between them. Germline CDR1 MNHEY, CDR2 SMNVEV (reference sequence). There are 14 residues in the CDR3. The CDR3 reads CASSSGGSNQPQHF. CDR3 nucleotides: TGTGCCAGCAGTTCCGGGGGGAGCAATCAGCCCCAGCATTTT.

The chain combines TRBV7-9 with TRBJ1-1; 7 bases are shared with TRBD1. Germline CDR1 is SEHNR and CDR2 is FQNEAQ (reference sequence). Trimming took 5 bases from V and 3 from J; bases not matched to a gene: 6. The CDR3 is 14 amino acids. The CDR3 sequence: CASSGGTADTEAFF. The DNA for the CDR3 is TGTGCCAGCAGCGGCGGGACAGCCGACACTGAAGCTTTCTTT.

The CDR3 DNA reads TGTGCCAGCAGTGGAGACAGGGTCAAGGGCTACACCTTC. This translates into CASSGDRVKGYTF. This chain links TRBV6-2 or TRBV6-3 with TRBJ1-2; 7 bases align to TRBD1. The CDR3 sequence is 13 residues long. Trimming at V came to 5 bases and at J to 8 bases, leaving 8 bases not matched to a gene. CDR1 is MNHEY, CDR2 SVGEGT, per germline.

The chain links TRBV5-1 to TRBJ2-3; weak D call: TRBD2 (5 bases). This CDR3 comprises 15 residues. Germline V gives CDR1 SGHRS, CDR2 YFSETQ. V lost 0 bases and J lost 4, with 12 bases in between. This CDR3 is CASSLAGKRADTQYF. DNA of the CDR3: TGCGCCAGCAGCTTGGCGGGGAAAAGGGCAGATACGCAGTATTTT.

The chain recombines TRBV11-2 with TRBJ2-3; tentative D call: TRBD1 (5 bases). The V gene's germline CDR1 is SGHAT and CDR2 FQNNGV. The CDR3 extends over 16 amino acids. V lost 5 bases to trimming and J lost 2 bases, with 17 bases between them. CDR3 DNA: TGTGCCAGCAGCATGGCAGGGATTAAGTCCACAGATACGCAGTATTTT. This translates into CASSMAGIKSTDTQYF.